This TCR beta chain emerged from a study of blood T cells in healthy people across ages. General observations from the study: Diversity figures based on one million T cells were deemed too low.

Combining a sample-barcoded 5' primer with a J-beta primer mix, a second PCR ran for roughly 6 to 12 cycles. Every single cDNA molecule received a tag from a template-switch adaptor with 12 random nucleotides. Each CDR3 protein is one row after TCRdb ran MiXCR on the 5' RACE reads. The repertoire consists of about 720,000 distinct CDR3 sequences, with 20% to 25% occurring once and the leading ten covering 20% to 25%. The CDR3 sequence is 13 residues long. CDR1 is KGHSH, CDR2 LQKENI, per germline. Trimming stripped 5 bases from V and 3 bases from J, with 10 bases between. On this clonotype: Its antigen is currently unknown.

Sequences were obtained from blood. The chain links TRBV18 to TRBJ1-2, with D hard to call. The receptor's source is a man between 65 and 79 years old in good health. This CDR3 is CASSGELYYGYTF. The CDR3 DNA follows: TGTGCCAGCTCAGGCGAACTTTACTATGGCTACACCTTC.